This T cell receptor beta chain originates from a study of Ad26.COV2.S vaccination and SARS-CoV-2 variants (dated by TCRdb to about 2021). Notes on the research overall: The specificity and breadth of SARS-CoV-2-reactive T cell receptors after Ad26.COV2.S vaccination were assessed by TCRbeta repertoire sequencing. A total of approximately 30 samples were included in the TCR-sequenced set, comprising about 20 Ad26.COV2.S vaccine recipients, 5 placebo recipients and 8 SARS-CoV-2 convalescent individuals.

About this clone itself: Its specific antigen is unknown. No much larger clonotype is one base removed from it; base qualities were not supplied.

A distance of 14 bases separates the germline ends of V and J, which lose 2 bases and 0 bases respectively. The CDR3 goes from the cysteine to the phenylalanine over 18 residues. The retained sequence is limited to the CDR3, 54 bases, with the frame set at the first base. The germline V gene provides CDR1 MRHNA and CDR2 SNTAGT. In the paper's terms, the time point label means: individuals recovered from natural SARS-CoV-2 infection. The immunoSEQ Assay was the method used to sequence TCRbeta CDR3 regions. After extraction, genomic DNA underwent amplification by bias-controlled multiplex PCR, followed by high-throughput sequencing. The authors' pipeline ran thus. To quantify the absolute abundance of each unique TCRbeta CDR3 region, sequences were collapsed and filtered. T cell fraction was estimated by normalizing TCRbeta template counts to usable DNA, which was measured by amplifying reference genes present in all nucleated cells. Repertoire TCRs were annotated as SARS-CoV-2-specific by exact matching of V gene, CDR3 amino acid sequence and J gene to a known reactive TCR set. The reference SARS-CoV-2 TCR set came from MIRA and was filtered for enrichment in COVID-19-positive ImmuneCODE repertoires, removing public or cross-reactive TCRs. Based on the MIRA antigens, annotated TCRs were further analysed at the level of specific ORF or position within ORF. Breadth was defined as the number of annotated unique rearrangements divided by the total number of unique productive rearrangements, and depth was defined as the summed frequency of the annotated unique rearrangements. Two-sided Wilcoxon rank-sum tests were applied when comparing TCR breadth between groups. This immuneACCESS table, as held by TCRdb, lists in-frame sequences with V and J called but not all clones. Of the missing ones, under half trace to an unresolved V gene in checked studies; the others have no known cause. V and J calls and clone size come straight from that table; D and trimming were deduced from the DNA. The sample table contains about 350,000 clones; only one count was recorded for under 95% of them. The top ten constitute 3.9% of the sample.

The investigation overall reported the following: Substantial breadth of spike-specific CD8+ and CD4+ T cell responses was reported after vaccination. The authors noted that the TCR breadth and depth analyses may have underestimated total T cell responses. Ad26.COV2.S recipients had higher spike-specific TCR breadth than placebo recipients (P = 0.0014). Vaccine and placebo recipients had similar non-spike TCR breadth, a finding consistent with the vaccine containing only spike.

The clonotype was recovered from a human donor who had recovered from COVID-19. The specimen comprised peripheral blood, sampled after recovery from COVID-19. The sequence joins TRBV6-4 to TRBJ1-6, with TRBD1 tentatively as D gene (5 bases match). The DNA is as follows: TGTGCCAGCAGTGACCACCCAAGCGGGGGCTCCTATAATTCACCCCTCCACTTT. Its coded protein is CASSDHPSGGSYNSPLHF.